Listed here are 14 T cell receptor beta chains from one sample, sequenced in a study of CXCR3-negative and CXCR3-positive naive CD8 T cells. Preparation of TRB cDNA libraries relied on 5' RACE carrying UMI labels. Using the 5' RACE reads, TCRdb records one entry per CDR3 protein without DNA. This listing includes some 150,000 distinct CDR3 sequences. Study observations and caveats: Naive cells with CXCR3 showed TRB CDR3s that were more hydrophobic than those in CXCR3-negative naive cells.

These TCRs are of unknown antigen specificity. The specimen was naive CXCR3+ CD8+ T cells from blood. Subset denoted: CD45RO-CCR7+CD27+CD95- naive CD8+ T cells expressing CXCR3 (TNR3+). Receptors were obtained from a human donor in good health. Some clones in this sample may be carry-over from other donors' samples.

This sequence joins TRBV28 and TRBJ2-7; TCRdb designates TRBD1, a call that cannot be tested without DNA. The CDR3 extends over 15 amino acids. Germline-derived CDR1 and CDR2 are MDHEN and SYDVKM. This chain's CDR3 is CASSFRGASSYEQYF.

The chain has TRBV7-8 and TRBJ1-2. This CDR3 is 17 amino acids long. Germline V gives CDR1 SGHVS, CDR2 FQNEAQ. The CDR3 region is CASSLLGEKPTNYGYTF.

The J gene is TRBJ1-2, the V gene TRBV6-2 or TRBV6-3; TCRdb indicates TRBD1, and absent DNA this call remains unverified. The CDR3 runs 14 residues. The germline V gene has CDR1 MNHEY and CDR2 SVGEGT. CDR3 in amino acids: CASLGEDTLYGYTF.

The J gene is TRBJ2-1, the V gene TRBV27; TCRdb's assignment of TRBD1 cannot be checked, as there is no DNA. CDR1 MNHEY and CDR2 SMNVEV come from the germline V gene (reference sequence). This CDR3 region has 15 residues. CDR3 sequence: CASSFTGGSGNEQFF.

J is TRBJ1-1 and V is TRBV19. Looked up from germline, CDR1 is LNHDA and CDR2 is SQIVND (reference sequence). This CDR3 region has 13 residues. CDR3 in amino acids: CASSIRTPYEAFF.

CDR3: CASSQGEGAHEQFF. The chain uses TRBV4-3 and TRBJ2-1; TCRdb gives TRBD1 as the D gene, but with no DNA this cannot be confirmed. CDR1 and CDR2 from the germline V gene are LGHNA and YSLEER. This CDR3 comprises 14 residues.

V and J are TRBV28 and TRBJ2-2; TCRdb lists TRBD1, though no DNA is available to test this call. This CDR3 is built from 12 residues. Germline CDR1 MDHEN, CDR2 SYDVKM. CDR3 region: CASSYDRGELFF.

V is TRBV28 and J is TRBJ1-5; TCRdb returns TRBD1, unconfirmable since there is no DNA. CDR1 and CDR2 (germline): MDHEN, SYDVKM. CDR3 length: 16 residues. The CDR3 region is CASSLLPRDSNQPQHF.

The chain has TRBV13 and TRBJ1-2. The CDR3 spans 13 residues. Germline loops: CDR1 PRHDT, CDR2 FYEKMQ (reference sequence). CDR3 region: CASSHPKNYGYTF.

The chain recombines TRBV7-8 with TRBJ2-3; without DNA, the TCRdb call of TRBD1 cannot be checked. CDR1 and CDR2 (germline): SGHVS, FQNEAQ. The CDR3 runs 17 residues. CDR3 residues: CASSLAATGGTSDTQYF.

This sequence joins TRBV20-1 and TRBJ2-3; without DNA, the TCRdb call of TRBD2 cannot be checked. CDR1 is DFQATT, CDR2 SNEGSKA, per germline (reference sequence). The CDR3 sequence is 14 residues long. CDR3 amino acids: CSARGTGVTDTQYF.

V and J are TRBV7-6 and TRBJ2-3; TCRdb names TRBD1, which stays unverified in the absence of DNA. CDR1 is SGHVS and CDR2 is FNYEAQ in the germline V gene. This CDR3 region has 18 residues. CDR3 in amino acids: CASSPFTPGQVDTDTQYF. The whole variable domain, remainder taken from reference TRBV7-6 and TRBJ2-3, is GAGVSQSPRYKVTKRGQDVALRCDPISGHVSLYWYRQALGQGPEFLTYFNYEAQQDKSGLPNDRFSAERPEGSISTLTIQRTEQRDSAMYRCASSPFTPGQVDTDTQYFGPGTRLTVL.

The V and J genes are TRBV12-3 or TRBV12-4 and TRBJ2-3; TCRdb reports TRBD1, a call that lacks DNA to check it against. This CDR3 is built from 16 residues. The CDR3 spells CASSETGLSNGDTQYF.

J is TRBJ2-7 and V is TRBV12-3 or TRBV12-4; TCRdb proposes TRBD1, but this gene call is untestable without DNA. The CDR3 has 14 amino acids. The CDR3 spells CASSLRDRDYEQYF.